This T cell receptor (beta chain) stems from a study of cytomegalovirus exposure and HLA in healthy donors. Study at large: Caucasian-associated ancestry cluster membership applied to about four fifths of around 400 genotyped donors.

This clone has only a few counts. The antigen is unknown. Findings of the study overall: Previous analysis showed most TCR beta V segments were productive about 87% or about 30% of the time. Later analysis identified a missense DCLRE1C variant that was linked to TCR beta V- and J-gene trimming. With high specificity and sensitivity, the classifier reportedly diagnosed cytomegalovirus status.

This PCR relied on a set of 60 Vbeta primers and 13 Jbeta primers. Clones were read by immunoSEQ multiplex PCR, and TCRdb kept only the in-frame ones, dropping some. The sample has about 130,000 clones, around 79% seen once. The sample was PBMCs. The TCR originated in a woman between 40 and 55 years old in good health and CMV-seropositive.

For the CDR3, the DNA is TGCAGCGTCCTTAGCGGGGGATCCACCAGTGAGCAGTTCTTC. Amino acid sequence: CSVLSGGSTSEQFF. The V call is TRBV29-1, the J call TRBJ2-1; 9 bases fit TRBD2. The junction had 12 bases not matched to a gene; V was cut back by 6 bases and J by 9 bases. The germline V gene has CDR1 SQVTM and CDR2 ANQGSEA. CDR3 length: 14 residues.